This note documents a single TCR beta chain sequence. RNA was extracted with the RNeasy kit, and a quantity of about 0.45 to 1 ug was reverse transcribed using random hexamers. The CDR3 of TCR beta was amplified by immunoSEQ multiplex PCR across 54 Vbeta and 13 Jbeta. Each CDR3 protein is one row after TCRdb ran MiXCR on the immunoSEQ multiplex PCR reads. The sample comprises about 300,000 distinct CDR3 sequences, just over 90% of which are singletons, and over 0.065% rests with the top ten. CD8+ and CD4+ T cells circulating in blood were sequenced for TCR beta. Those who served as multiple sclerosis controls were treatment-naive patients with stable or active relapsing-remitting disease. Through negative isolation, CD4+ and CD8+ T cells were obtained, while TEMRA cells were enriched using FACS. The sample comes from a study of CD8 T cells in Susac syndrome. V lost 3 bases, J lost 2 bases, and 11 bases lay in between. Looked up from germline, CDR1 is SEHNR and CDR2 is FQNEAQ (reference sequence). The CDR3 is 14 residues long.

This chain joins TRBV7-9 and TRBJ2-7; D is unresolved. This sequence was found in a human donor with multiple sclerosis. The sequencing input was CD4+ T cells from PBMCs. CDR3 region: CASSFGLSPYEQYF. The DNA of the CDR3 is TGTGCCAGCAGCTTCGGGCTTTCCCCCTACGAGCAGTACTTC.